This T cell receptor (beta chain) was sequenced in a study of T cells in Graves' hyperthyroidism and ophthalmopathy. The study, taken as a whole, reports: Within blood appeared most thyroid clonotypes that had expanded above 0.001. Ophthalmopathy stood apart from stable hyperthyroidism in a 13 V-J model. Model output signaled ophthalmopathy a median 6.5 months ahead of onset.

It was RNA transcripts that yielded the amplified TCR beta CDR3 regions. With the HTBI primer set, the TCR CDR3 went through a first round of RT-PCR. From the multiplex PCR reads, TCRdb called clonotypes with MiXCR, one entry per CDR3 protein. The table includes hundreds of thousands of distinct CDR3 sequences, about 15% detected once. For this clonotype: What it binds is not known.

Reasons for excluding patients were uncontrolled infection, other autoimmune disease, pregnancy or lactation. The sample was blood. This sequence originates from a woman aged 30 to 39 with Graves' hyperthyroidism that later progressed to Graves' ophthalmopathy.

The CDR3 loop reads CASSFRYVSTDTQYF. CDR3 coding DNA: TGTGCCAGCAGCTTTAGATACGTCAGCACAGATACGCAGTATTTT. This rearrangement joins TRBV7-2 to TRBJ2-3; D gene unclear. Germline CDR1 and CDR2: SGHTA and FQGNSA. The germline V and J ends were trimmed by 3 bases and 0 bases, with 10 bases remaining between them. The CDR3 sequence is 15 residues long.